A single sample is the source of the 13 T cell receptor beta chains below, sequenced in a study of CD8 T cells in ankylosing spondylitis. TCRdb re-derived calls from the 5' RACE reads in MiXCR, one entry per CDR3 protein. The table includes about 360,000 distinct CDR3 sequences, roughly 20% detected once. The sequencing input was blood, either unsorted or a sorted T cell fraction (not recorded which). The source of these receptors is a male donor with ankylosing spondylitis or in good health (not recorded which).

The chain carries TRBV27 and TRBJ2-4, with D possibly TRBD2 on 6 matching bases. This CDR3 contains 15 residues. Looked up from germline, CDR1 is MNHEY and CDR2 is SMNVEV (reference sequence). The V end lost 8 bases, the J end lost 0 bases, and 14 bases lay between the germline ends. CDR3 DNA sequence: TGTGCCAGCGGCGGAGGGGCATTAGCCAAAAACATTCAGTACTTC. Its protein product is CASGGGALAKNIQYF.

This clonotype was seen only a few times. The genes are TRBV4-1 and TRBJ2-2; tentatively, D is TRBD2 (6 bases). CDR3 size: 17 residues. The germline CDR1 and CDR2 sequences are MGHRA and YSYEKL. The ends were cut back, 5 bases at V and 0 bases at J, with 16 bases in the middle. CDR3 DNA sequence: TGCGCCAGCAGCGCCGCGCGGGGCTACGCGAACACCGGGGAGCTGTTTTTT. This gives the protein CASSAARGYANTGELFF.

In its sample, this clonotype was seen many times. This chain links TRBV27 with TRBJ2-2; D not resolved. CDR3 length: 13 residues. Between the trimmed V and J ends, which lost 8 bases and 2 bases, there was a span of 9 bases. CDR1 is MNHEY, CDR2 SMNVEV, per germline (reference sequence). CDR3 nucleotide sequence: TGTGCCAGCTCGGCGCCTAACACCGGGGAGCTGTTTTTT. This gives the protein CASSAPNTGELFF.

V gene TRBV5-1 combines with J gene TRBJ2-3, with D perhaps matching TRBD2 (6 bases). This CDR3 has 14 amino acids. Trimming stripped 4 bases from V and 0 bases from J, with 9 bases between. The V gene's germline CDR1 is SGHRS and CDR2 YFSETQ. The CDR3 DNA reads TGCGCCAGCAGCATCGGGGGTAGCACAGATACGCAGTATTTT. The encoded protein is CASSIGGSTDTQYF.

Only a few counts were recorded for this clonotype. For the CDR3, the DNA is TGTGCCAGCAGCCCTGCAGGGGAACTCACAGATACGCAGTATTTT. Its protein is CASSPAGELTDTQYF. This chain uses TRBV3-1 with TRBJ2-3; a possible D gene is TRBD1 (6 bases). CDR1 is LGHDT, CDR2 YNNKEL, per germline (reference sequence). This CDR3 contains 15 residues. V was cut by 4 bases and J by 2 bases, with 13 bases left in between.

This clonotype was seen a handful of times. J is TRBJ2-2 and V is TRBV5-1, with 11 bases lining up with TRBD1. The CDR3 is made up of 16 amino acids. The germline V gene encodes CDR1 SGHRS and CDR2 YFSETQ. V shed 1 base, J shed 6 bases, and the junction held 5 bases outside the gene matches. The CDR3 nucleotides read TGCGCCAGCAGCTTGATGGGGACAGGGGGAGCCGGGGAGCTGTTTTTT. Translation gives CASSLMGTGGAGELFF.

This clonotype turned up a few times. The V and J genes are TRBV12-3 or TRBV12-4 and TRBJ2-3; D is unresolved. V lost 1 base and J lost 5, with 7 bases in between. The CDR3 is made up of 13 amino acids. For the CDR3, the DNA is TGTGCCAGCAGTTTAGGGGTGATAGATACGCAGTATTTT. Its translation: CASSLGVIDTQYF.

This clonotype was counted a few times. The chain is built from TRBV5-1 and TRBJ2-7; 9 positions agree with TRBD2. This CDR3 contains 15 residues. CDR1 and CDR2 from the germline V gene are SGHRS and YFSETQ. J gave up 2 bases and V 1 base, and 4 bases lay outside the gene matches. The chain's CDR3 is CASSLSGGGAYEQYF. CDR3 DNA: TGCGCCAGCAGCTTGTCCGGCGGGGGGGCCTACGAGCAGTACTTC.

The V call is TRBV20-1, the J call TRBJ2-2; D unclear. CDR1 is DFQATT and CDR2 is SNEGSKA in the germline V gene (reference sequence). The ends were cut back, 0 bases at V and 5 bases at J, with 7 bases in the middle. This CDR3 contains 13 residues. This CDR3 reads CSARDSMTGELFF. The CDR3 bases are TGCAGTGCTAGAGACAGTATGACCGGGGAGCTGTTTTTT.

This clonotype was detected a few times. This chain joins TRBV12-3 or TRBV12-4 and TRBJ2-1; 11 bases align to TRBD2. Unmatched junction bases numbered 7, after V lost 6 bases and J lost 3 bases. This CDR3 is built from 16 residues. The CDR3 region is CASRSRLAGIYNEQFF. Written as DNA, the CDR3 is TGTGCCAGCAGATCAAGACTAGCGGGGATCTACAATGAGCAGTTCTTC.

The chain links TRBV20-1 to TRBJ1-2; D is undetermined. The CDR3 loop spans 14 amino acids. V lost 0 bases and J 4 bases, leaving 12 bases between the germline ends. Germline-derived CDR1 and CDR2 are DFQATT and SNEGSKA (reference sequence). This CDR3 is CSARDVGKIYGYTF. In DNA form, the CDR3 reads TGCAGTGCTAGAGATGTGGGCAAGATCTATGGCTACACCTTC.

A few counts support this clonotype. The CDR3 is CSASRDSSHNEQFF. DNA of the CDR3: TGCAGTGCTAGTCGTGATAGTTCCCACAATGAGCAGTTCTTC. The V and J genes are TRBV20-1 and TRBJ2-1; unclear D gene. The CDR3 spans 14 residues. V was clipped by 3 bases and J by 5 bases, with 14 bases between them. Germline V gene sequence: CDR1 DFQATT, CDR2 SNEGSKA (reference sequence).

The chain is built from TRBV29-1 and TRBJ2-7; D gene uncertain. V lost 7 bases, J lost 3 bases, and 13 bases lay in between. Germline CDR1 and CDR2: SQVTM and ANQGSEA. The CDR3 sequence is 12 residues long. In nucleotides, the CDR3 is TGCAGCGCCATGATGAGTGACTACGAGCAGTACTTC. It is translated as CSAMMSDYEQYF.